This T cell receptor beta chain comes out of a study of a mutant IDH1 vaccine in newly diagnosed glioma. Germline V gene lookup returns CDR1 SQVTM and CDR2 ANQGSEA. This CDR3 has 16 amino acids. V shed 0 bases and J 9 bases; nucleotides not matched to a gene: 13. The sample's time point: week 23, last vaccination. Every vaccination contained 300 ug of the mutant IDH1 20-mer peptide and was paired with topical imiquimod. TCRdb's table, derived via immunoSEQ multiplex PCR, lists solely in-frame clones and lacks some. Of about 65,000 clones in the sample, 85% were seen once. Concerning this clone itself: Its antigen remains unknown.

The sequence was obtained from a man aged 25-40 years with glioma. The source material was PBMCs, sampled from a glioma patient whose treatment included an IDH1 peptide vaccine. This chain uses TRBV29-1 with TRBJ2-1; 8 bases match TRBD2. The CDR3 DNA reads TGCAGCGTTGAAGATCAGACCGGGGGGGGCCTGGGTGAGCAGTTCTTC. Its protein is CSVEDQTGGGLGEQFF.